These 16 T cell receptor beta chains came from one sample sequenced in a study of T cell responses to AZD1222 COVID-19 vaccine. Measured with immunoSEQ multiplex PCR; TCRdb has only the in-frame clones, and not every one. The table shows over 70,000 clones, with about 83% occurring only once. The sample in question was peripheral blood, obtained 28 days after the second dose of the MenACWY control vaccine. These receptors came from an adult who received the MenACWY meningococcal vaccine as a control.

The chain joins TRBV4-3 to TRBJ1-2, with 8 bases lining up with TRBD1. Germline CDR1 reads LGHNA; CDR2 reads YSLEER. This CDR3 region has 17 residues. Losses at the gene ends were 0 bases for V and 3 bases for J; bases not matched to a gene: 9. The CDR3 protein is CASSQDLSATGDYGYTF. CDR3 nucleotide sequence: TGCGCCAGCAGCCAAGATCTTTCGGCGACAGGGGACTATGGCTACACCTTC.

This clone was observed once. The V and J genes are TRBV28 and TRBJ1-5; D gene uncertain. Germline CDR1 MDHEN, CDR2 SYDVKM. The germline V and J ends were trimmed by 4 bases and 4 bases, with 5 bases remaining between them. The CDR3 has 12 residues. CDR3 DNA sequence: TGTGCCAGCAGTTCCCAAAATCAGCCCCAGCATTTT. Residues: CASSSQNQPQHF.

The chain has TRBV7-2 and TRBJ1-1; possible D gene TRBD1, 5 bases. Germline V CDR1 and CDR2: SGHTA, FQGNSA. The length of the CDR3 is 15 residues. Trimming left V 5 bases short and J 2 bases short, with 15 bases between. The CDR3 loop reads CASSLWQGANTEAFF. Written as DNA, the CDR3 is TGTGCCAGCAGCCTCTGGCAGGGAGCTAACACTGAAGCTTTCTTT.

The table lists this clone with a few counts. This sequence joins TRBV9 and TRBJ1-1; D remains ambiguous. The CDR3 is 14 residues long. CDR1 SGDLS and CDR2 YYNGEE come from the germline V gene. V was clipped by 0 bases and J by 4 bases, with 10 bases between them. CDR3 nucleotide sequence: TGTGCCAGCAGCGTAGGGCCGGAGGGCACTGAAGCTTTCTTT. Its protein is CASSVGPEGTEAFF.

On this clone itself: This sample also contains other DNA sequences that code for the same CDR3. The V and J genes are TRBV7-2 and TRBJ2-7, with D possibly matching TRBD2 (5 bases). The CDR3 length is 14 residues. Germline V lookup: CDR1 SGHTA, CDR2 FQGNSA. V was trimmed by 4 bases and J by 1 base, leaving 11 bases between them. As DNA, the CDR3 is TGTGCCAGCAGCTCCGAGGGTCGTTCCTACGAGCAGTACTTC. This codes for CASSSEGRSYEQYF.

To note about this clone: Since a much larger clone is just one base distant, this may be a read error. CDR3 DNA sequence: TGTGCCAGCAGTACGGGGAACACTGAAGCTTTCTTT. Encoded protein: CASSTGNTEAFF. This chain joins TRBV25-1 and TRBJ1-1; D call uncertain. CDR1 and CDR2 (germline): MGHDK, SYGVNS. Trimming took off 5 bases at V and 1 base at J, with 5 bases between the two ends. This CDR3 comprises 12 residues.

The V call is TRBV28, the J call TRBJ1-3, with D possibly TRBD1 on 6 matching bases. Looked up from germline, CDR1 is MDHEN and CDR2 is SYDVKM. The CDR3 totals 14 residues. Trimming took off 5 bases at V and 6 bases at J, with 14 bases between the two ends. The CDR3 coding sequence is TGTGCCAGCAGTGTTGGACAGTCTATAAACACCATATATTTT. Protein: CASSVGQSINTIYF.

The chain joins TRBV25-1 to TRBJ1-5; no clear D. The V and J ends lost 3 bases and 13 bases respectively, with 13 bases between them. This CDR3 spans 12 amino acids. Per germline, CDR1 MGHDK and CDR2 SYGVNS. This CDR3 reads CASSDYDVYQHF. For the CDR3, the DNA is TGTGCCAGCAGTGACTATGACGTTTATCAGCATTTT.

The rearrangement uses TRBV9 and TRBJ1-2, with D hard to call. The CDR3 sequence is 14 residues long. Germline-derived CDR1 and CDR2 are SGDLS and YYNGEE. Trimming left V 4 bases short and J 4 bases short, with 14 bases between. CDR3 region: CASSPPGRPYGYTF. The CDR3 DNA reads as TGTGCCAGCAGCCCACCGGGCCGACCCTATGGCTACACCTTC.

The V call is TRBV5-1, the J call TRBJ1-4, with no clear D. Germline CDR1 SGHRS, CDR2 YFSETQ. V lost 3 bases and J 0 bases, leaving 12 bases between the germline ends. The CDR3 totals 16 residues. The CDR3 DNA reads TGCGCCAGCAGCTCAGGAGTGGCCGCAACTAATGAAAAACTGTTTTTT. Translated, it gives CASSSGVAATNEKLFF.

In DNA, the CDR3 is TGTGCCAGCAGTGTCTACAGGGCCTCTGGGGCCAACGTCCTGACTTTC. Protein sequence: CASSVYRASGANVLTF. The chain combines TRBV6-1 with TRBJ2-6, with D possibly matching TRBD1 (6 bases). This CDR3 comprises 16 residues. Per the germline V gene, CDR1 is MNHNS and CDR2 is SASEGT. V was clipped by 4 bases and J by 0 bases, with 10 bases between them.

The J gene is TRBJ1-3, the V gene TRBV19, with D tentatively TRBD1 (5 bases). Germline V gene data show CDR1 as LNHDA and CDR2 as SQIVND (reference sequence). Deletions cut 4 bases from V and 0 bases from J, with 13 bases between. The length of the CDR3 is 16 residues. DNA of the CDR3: TGTGCCAGTAGTACGGGGGGATCCGGCTCTGGAAACACCATATATTTT. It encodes CASSTGGSGSGNTIYF.

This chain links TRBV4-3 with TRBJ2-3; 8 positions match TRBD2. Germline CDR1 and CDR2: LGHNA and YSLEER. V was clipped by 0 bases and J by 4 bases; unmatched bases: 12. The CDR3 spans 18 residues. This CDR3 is CASSQELSGTGGADTQYF. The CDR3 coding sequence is TGCGCCAGCAGCCAAGAATTGTCTGGGACGGGGGGGGCAGATACGCAGTATTTT.

This chain's CDR3 is CAWTNRGSRSYNEQFF. CDR3 sequence (DNA): TGTGCCTGGACCAATAGGGGGAGTCGCTCCTACAATGAGCAGTTCTTC. The gene calls are TRBV30 and TRBJ2-1; D is perhaps TRBD1 (6 bases). CDR1 is GTSNPN, CDR2 SVGIG, per germline (reference sequence). V lost 4 bases and J lost 0, with 16 bases in between. The CDR3 is 16 amino acids.

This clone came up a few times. The CDR3, as DNA: TGTGCCAGCAGCCGAAAGACAGGGGGCAGGTCGTACCAAGAGACCCAGTACTTC. Translating gives CASSRKTGGRSYQETQYF. The chain is built from TRBV28 and TRBJ2-5; the match to TRBD1 covers 10 bases. V was pared by 6 bases and J by 0 bases, with 13 bases of the junction left unmatched. The CDR3 sequence is 18 residues long. Germline V lookup: CDR1 MDHEN, CDR2 SYDVKM. Supplemented by reference TRBV28 and TRBJ2-5, the full variable domain reads DVKVTQSSRYLVKRTGEKVFLECVQDMDHENMFWYRQDPGLGLRLIYFSYDVKMKEKGDIPEGYSVSREKKERFSLILESASTNQTSMYLCASSRKTGGRSYQETQYFGPGTRLLVL.

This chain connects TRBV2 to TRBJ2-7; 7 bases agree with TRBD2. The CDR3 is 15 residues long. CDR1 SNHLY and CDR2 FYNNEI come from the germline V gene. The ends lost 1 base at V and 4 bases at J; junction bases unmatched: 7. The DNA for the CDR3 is TGTGCCAGCAGTGAAGGTCCCGGGGGGTGGTACGAGCAGTACTTC. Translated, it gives CASSEGPGGWYEQYF.